This TCR beta chain comes out of a study of stem cell transplantation in POMP-related autoinflammatory disease. As for the study in general: Through one year post-transplant, neutrophils and platelets were 100% of graft donor origin.

Study outcomes and limitations: A trend toward lower repertoire diversity and greater clonality appeared in every analyzed T-cell subset of PRAID patients. Fewer unique TRB V-J gene pairings were identified in patients with PRAID.

Method: immunoSEQ multiplex PCR; TCRdb's copy keeps in-frame clones and lacks some. This table has some 68,000 clones, roughly 91% appearing once. Details on this clone: What it binds is not known.

V dropped 2 bases and J dropped 0; count of bases not matched to a gene: 10. Germline V lookup: CDR1 SGHDN, CDR2 FVKESK. This CDR3 spans 18 amino acids. This TCR was sampled from a human patient with POMP-related autoinflammation and immune dysregulation (PRAID). Some of the T cells might come from the graft donor. The rearrangement joins TRBV14 to TRBJ1-2; 9 bases map to TRBD1. The specimen was CD4+ T cells from PBMCs, collected after stem cell transplantation. The CDR3 here is CASSQYRTGDLANYGYTF. The CDR3 DNA follows: TGTGCCAGCAGCCAATACCGGACAGGGGACTTAGCTAACTATGGCTACACCTTC.